Sequencing of this T cell receptor (beta chain) was carried out in a study of Siglec-9 on CD8 T cells in melanoma (dated by TCRdb to the late 2010s). In terms of the full investigation: Siglec-9 expression on CD8+ T cells and the role of Siglec-9 in regulating T cells in the melanoma tumor microenvironment were investigated in the study. General study outcomes and caveats: According to the report, an effector memory CD8+ T-cell subset that seemed to build up inside melanoma tumors was both marked and regulated by Siglec-9.

The receptor library was made with the immunoSEQ multiplex PCR assay. This immuneACCESS table, as held by TCRdb, lists in-frame sequences with V and J called but not all clones. Of the missing ones, under half trace to an unresolved V gene in checked studies; the others have no known cause. Within this sample are tens of thousands of clones, with 75% to 90% of them counted one time only. Together, the top ten hold approximately 5.4% of the sample. As for this clone: Its antigen is not yet known. The record has no base qualities; no much larger clone is one base away.

The germline V gene gives CDR1 as MGHRA and CDR2 as YSYEKL. V is pared back by 1 base and J by 6 bases, with 9 bases lying between the germline termini. Counted from cysteine to phenylalanine, this CDR3 has 14 amino acids. The retained sequence is limited to the CDR3, 42 bases, with the frame set at the first base. The chain is made from TRBV4-1 and TRBJ2-2; TRBD1 is a weak D gene call, 5 bases matching. The sequence was collected from a human donor in good health. Sequencing was carried out using Siglec-9- CD8+ T cells sorted from blood. Taken with the paper, the label for cell subset or site translates to: CD8 T cells lacking Siglec-9. CDR3 protein: CASSQVGVAGELFF. The DNA sequence is given as TGCGCCAGCAGCCAAGTAGGGGTGGCCGGGGAGCTGTTTTTT.